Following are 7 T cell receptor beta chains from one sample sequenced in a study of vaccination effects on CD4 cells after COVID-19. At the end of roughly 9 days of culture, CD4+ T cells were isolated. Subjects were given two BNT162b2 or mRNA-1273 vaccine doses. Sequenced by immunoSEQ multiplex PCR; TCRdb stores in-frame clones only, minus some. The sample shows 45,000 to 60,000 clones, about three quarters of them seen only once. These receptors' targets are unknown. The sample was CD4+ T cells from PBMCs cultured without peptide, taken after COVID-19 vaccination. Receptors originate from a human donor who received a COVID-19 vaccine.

This CDR3 reads CASSEAGGGGKLFF. Written as DNA, the CDR3 is TGTGCCAGCAGTGAGGCAGGGGGCGGCGGAAAACTGTTTTTT. The chain is built from TRBV2 and TRBJ1-4; the match to TRBD1 covers 8 bases. J gave up 10 bases and V 3 bases, and 7 bases lay outside the gene matches. Germline CDR1 and CDR2: SNHLY and FYNNEI. The CDR3 runs to 14 residues.

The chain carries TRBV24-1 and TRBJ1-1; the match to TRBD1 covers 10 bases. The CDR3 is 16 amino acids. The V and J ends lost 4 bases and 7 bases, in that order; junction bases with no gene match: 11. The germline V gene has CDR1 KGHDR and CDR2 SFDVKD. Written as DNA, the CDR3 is TGTGCCACCAGTGACAACACTGGGACAGGGGAGTATGAAGCTTTCTTT. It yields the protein CATSDNTGTGEYEAFF.

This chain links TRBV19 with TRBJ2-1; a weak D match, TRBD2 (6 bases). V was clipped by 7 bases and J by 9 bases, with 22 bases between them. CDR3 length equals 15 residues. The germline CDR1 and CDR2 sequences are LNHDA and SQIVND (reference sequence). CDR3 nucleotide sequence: TGTGCCAGTACCCCCCGGAGGGGACCCGACGCTGAGCAGTTCTTC. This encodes CASTPRRGPDAEQFF. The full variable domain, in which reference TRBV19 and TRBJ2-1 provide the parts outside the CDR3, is DGGITQSPKYLFRKEGQNVTLSCEQNLNHDAMYWYRQDPGQGLRLIYYSQIVNDFQKGDIAEGYSVSREKKESFPLTVTSAQKNPTAFYLCASTPRRGPDAEQFFGPGTRLTVL.

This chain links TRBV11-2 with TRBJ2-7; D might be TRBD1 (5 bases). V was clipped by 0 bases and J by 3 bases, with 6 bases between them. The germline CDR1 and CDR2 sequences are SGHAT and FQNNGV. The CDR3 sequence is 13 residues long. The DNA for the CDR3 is TGTGCCAGCAGCTTAGATCAGGGCTACGAGCAGTACTTC. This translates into CASSLDQGYEQYF. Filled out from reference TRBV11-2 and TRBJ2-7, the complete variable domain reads EAGVAQSPRYKIIEKRQSVAFWCNPISGHATLYWYQQILGQGPKLLIQFQNNGVVDDSQLPKDRFSAERLKGVDSTLKIQPAKLEDSAVYLCASSLDQGYEQYFGPGTRLTVT.

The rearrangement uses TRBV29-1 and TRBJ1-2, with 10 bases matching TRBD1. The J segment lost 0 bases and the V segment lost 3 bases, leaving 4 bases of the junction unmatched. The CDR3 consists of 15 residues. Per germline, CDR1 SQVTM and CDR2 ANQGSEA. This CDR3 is CSVEGQGSSNYGYTF. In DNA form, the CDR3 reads TGCAGCGTTGAGGGACAGGGGTCTTCTAACTATGGCTACACCTTC.

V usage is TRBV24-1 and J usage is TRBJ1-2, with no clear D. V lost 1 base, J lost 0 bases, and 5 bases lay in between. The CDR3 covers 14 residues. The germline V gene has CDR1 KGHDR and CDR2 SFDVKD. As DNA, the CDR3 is TGTGCCACCAGTGATTTTACATCTAACTATGGCTACACCTTC. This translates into CATSDFTSNYGYTF.

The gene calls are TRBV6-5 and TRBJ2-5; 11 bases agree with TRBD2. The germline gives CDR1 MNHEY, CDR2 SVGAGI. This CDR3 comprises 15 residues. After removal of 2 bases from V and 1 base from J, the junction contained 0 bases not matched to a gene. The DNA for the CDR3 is TGTGCCAGCAGTTACGGACTAGCGGGCCAAGAGACCCAGTACTTC. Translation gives CASSYGLAGQETQYF.